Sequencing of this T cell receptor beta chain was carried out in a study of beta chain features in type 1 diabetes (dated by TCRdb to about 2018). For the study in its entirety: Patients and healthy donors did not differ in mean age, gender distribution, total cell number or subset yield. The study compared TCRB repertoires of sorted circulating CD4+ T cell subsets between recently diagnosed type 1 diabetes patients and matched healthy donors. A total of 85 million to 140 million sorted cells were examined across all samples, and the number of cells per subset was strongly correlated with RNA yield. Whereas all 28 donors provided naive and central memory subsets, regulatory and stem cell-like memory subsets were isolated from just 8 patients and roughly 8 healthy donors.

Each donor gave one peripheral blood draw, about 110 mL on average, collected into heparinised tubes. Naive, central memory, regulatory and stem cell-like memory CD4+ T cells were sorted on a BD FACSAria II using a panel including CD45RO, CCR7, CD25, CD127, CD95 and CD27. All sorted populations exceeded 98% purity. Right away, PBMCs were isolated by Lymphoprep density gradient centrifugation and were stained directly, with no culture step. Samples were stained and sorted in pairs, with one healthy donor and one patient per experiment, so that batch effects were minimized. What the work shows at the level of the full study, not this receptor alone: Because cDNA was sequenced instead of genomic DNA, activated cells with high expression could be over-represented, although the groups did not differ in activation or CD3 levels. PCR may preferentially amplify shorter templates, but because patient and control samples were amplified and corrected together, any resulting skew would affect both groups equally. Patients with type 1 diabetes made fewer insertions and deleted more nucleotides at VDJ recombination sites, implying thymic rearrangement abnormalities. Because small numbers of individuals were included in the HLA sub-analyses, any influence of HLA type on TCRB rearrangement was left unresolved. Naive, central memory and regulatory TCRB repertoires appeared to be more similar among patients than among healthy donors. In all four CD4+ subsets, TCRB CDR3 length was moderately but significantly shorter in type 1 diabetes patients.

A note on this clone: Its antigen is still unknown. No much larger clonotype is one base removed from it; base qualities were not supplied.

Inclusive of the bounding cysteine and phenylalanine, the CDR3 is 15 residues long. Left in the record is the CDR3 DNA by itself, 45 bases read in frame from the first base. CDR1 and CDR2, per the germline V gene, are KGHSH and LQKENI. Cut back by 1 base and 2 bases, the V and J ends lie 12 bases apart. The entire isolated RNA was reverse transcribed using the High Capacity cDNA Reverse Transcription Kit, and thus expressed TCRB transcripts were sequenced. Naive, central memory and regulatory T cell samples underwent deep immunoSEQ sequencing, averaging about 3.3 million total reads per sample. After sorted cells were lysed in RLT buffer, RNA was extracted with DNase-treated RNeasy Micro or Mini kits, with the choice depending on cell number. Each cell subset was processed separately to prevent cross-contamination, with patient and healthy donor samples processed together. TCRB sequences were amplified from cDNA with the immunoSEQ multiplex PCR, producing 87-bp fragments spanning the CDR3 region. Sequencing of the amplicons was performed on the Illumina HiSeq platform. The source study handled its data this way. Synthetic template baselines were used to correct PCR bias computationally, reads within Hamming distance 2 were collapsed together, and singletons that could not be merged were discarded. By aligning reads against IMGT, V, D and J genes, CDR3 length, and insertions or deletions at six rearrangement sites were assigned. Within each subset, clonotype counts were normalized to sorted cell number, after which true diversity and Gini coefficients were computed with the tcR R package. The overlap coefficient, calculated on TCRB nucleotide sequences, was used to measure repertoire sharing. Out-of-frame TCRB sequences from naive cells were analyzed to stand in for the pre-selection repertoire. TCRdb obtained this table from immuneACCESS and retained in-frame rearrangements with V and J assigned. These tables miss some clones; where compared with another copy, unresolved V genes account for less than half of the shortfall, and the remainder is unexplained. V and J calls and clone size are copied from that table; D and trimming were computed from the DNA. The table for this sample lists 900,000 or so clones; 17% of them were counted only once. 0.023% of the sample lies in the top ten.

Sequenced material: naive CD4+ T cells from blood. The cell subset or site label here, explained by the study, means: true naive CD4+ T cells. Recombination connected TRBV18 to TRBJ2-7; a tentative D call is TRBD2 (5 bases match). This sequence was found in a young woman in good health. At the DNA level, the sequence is TGTGCCAGCTCACCACGGAGGTCTTTGGCCTACGAGCAGTACTTC. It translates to CASSPRRSLAYEQYF.